This TCR beta chain derives from a study of blood T cell repertoires in COVID-19. About the study: Sites across the United States, Italy and Spain contributed samples from acute and convalescent COVID-19. From T cells, B-cell-depleted T cells, or PBMCs came the material, which was cDNA or gDNA.

Germline CDR1 is SGHRS and CDR2 is YFSETQ. With 3 bases clipped from V and 6 bases from J, the junction kept 5 bases outside the gene matches. This CDR3 is built from 15 residues. In the study's own analysis: It was from reference gene primer amplification that nucleated cell counts were estimated. Sequenced by immunoSEQ multiplex PCR; TCRdb stores in-frame clones only, minus some. V, J and clone size derive from that table, while D and trimming were established from the DNA sequence. The table records 200,000 or so clones, just over 85% of them present only once. The J gene is TRBJ2-2, the V gene TRBV5-1, with 10 bases matching TRBD1. The sequence was collected from a man aged 50 to 60 with acute or convalescent COVID-19. The specimen was peripheral blood. The CDR3 loop reads CASSSGTGVAGELFF. The CDR3 DNA reads as TGCGCCAGCAGCTCCGGGACAGGGGTTGCCGGGGAGCTGTTTTTT.